Detailed here is one TCR beta chain. The entry originates in a study of blood T cell repertoires in COVID-19. Only in-frame clones appear in the TCRdb table, and some are missing; sequencing was by immunoSEQ multiplex PCR. The sample consists of around 200,000 clones, 83% of them appearing once. This CDR3 has 16 amino acids. CDR1 MGHRA and CDR2 YSYEKL come from the germline V gene. V dropped 1 base and J dropped 7; count of bases not matched to a gene: 6. Source material: peripheral blood. This TCR derives from a woman in her 40s with active or convalescent COVID-19. The rearrangement uses TRBV4-1 and TRBJ1-6; 8 bases map to TRBD1. This CDR3 reads CASSQVRTGRNSPLHF. DNA for the CDR3: TGCGCCAGCAGCCAAGTTCGGACAGGGCGGAATTCACCCCTCCACTTT.